Shown below are 25 T cell receptor beta chains from a single sample sequenced in a study of T cell clonotyping in hematopoietic cell transplantation. Using immunoSEQ multiplex PCR, the repertoire was profiled, and TCRdb retains in-frame clones only, with some absent. Of about 4,200 clones in the sample, less than 85% were seen once. The input for sequencing was peripheral blood mononuclear cells, taken 100 days after allogeneic stem cell transplant. The receptors were sampled from a male patient in his fifties who had an allogeneic stem cell transplant from an unrelated donor, so the T cells may come from the graft donor. Some clones in this sample may be carry-over from other donors' samples.

This clone rates as large. This chain joins TRBV7-6 and TRBJ2-3, with D possibly TRBD2 on 6 matching bases. Germline lookup yields CDR1 SGHVS and CDR2 FNYEAQ. CDR3 size: 17 residues. V was clipped by 5 bases and J by 0 bases, with 18 bases between them. The CDR3 spells CASSPRGGVTSTDTQYF. As DNA, the CDR3 is TGTGCCAGCAGCCCTAGGGGCGGGGTAACTAGCACAGATACGCAGTATTTT.

This clone was detected only a few times. The chain is built from TRBV4-1 and TRBJ2-7; 9 bases align to TRBD2. Germline lookup yields CDR1 MGHRA and CDR2 YSYEKL. V shed 0 bases and J 7 bases; nucleotides not matched to a gene: 10. The CDR3 runs to 16 residues. This CDR3 is CASSQDRGGGAGEQYF. CDR3 coding DNA: TGCGCCAGCAGCCAAGATCGGGGCGGGGGGGCGGGTGAGCAGTACTTC.

The chain uses TRBV5-1 and TRBJ1-2; D remains unclear. CDR1 SGHRS and CDR2 YFSETQ come from the germline V gene. The CDR3 spans 16 residues. V was cut by 0 bases and J by 1 base, with 13 bases left in between. The CDR3 spells CASSLEVGPSNYGYTF. Here the CDR3 DNA reads TGCGCCAGCAGCTTGGAGGTAGGGCCGAGTAACTATGGCTACACCTTC.

This sequence joins TRBV4-3 and TRBJ2-7; 11 bases match TRBD2. With 4 bases clipped from V and 0 bases from J, the junction kept 2 bases outside the gene matches. In germline, CDR1 is LGHNA, CDR2 YSLEER. The CDR3 consists of 15 residues. The CDR3 spells CASSPGTSGSYEQYF. The CDR3 DNA is TGCGCCAGCAGCCCCGGGACTAGCGGCTCCTACGAGCAGTACTTC.

This chain joins TRBV6-5 and TRBJ1-2; unclear D gene. This CDR3 has 13 residues. The V and J ends lost 6 bases and 7 bases respectively, with 15 bases between them. Germline V gene sequence: CDR1 MNHEY, CDR2 SVGAGI. CDR3 sequence reads: CASSLLRLAGYTF. For the CDR3, the DNA is TGTGCCAGCAGCTTACTCCGGCTAGCTGGCTACACCTTC.

The V and J genes are TRBV11-2 and TRBJ1-1; D remains unclear. The germline V and J ends were trimmed by 5 bases and 0 bases, with 7 bases remaining between them. Germline CDR1 SGHAT, CDR2 FQNNGV. The CDR3 runs 13 residues. The CDR3 spells CASSQNLNTEAFF. CDR3 in DNA: TGTGCCAGCAGCCAGAACCTGAACACTGAAGCTTTCTTT.

CDR3 sequence reads: CASSENPFYNSPLHF. The CDR3 DNA sequence: TGTGCCAGCAGTGAAAATCCTTTCTATAATTCACCCCTCCACTTT. The chain carries TRBV25-1 and TRBJ1-6; no definite D call. V was pared by 2 bases and J by 3 bases, with 8 bases between. The length of the CDR3 is 15 residues. CDR1 and CDR2 (germline): MGHDK, SYGVNS.

The chain has TRBV5-1 and TRBJ1-1; no reliable D call. The V end was cut by 1 base, the J end by 1 base, with 5 bases between. The CDR3 extends over 13 amino acids. The germline V gene encodes CDR1 SGHRS and CDR2 YFSETQ. CDR3: CASSLLQNTEAFF. The CDR3, as DNA: TGCGCCAGCAGCTTGTTACAGAACACTGAAGCTTTCTTT.

The chain combines TRBV6-4 with TRBJ2-3; 7 bases fit TRBD1. This CDR3 spans 15 amino acids. The junction had 8 bases not matched to a gene; V was cut back by 3 bases and J by 5 bases. CDR1 is MRHNA and CDR2 is SNTAGT in the germline V gene. The CDR3 DNA follows: TGTGCCAGCAGTGATGGGCCAGGGGGTGAAGATACGCAGTATTTT. Encoded protein: CASSDGPGGEDTQYF.

This chain joins TRBV7-2 and TRBJ1-1, with D unclear. Trimming took 2 bases from V and 5 from J, leaving 12 bases between them. The CDR3 covers 14 residues. CDR1 and CDR2 (germline): SGHTA, FQGNSA. DNA for the CDR3: TGTGCCAGCAGCTTAAACACCCTGGTGACTGAAGCTTTCTTT. This codes for CASSLNTLVTEAFF. Filled out from reference TRBV7-2 and TRBJ1-1, the complete variable domain reads GAGVSQSPSNKVTEKGKDVELRCDPISGHTALYWYRQSLGQGLEFLIYFQGNSAPDKSGLPSDRFSAERTGGSVSTLTIQRTQQEDSAVYLCASSLNTLVTEAFFGQGTRLTVV.

This sequence joins TRBV5-1 and TRBJ2-7, with no clear D. The CDR3 has 11 amino acids. V was trimmed by 4 bases and J by 3 bases, leaving 5 bases between them. From germline, CDR1 is SGHRS and CDR2 YFSETQ. As DNA, the CDR3 is TGCGCCAGCAGCCCAGGCTACGAGCAGTACTTC. Its protein product is CASSPGYEQYF.

The gene calls are TRBV11-2 and TRBJ2-3, with D possibly being TRBD1 or TRBD2 (7 bases each). V was pared by 0 bases and J by 4 bases, with 14 bases between. Germline assignment: CDR1 SGHAT and CDR2 FQNNGV. The CDR3 runs to 16 residues. CDR3 residues: CASSLDGAGGADTQYF. The CDR3 DNA follows: TGTGCCAGCAGCTTAGATGGGGCAGGGGGGGCAGATACGCAGTATTTT.

This clone was counted only a few times. This chain connects TRBV4-1 to TRBJ2-7; D unclear. Trimming shortened V by 0 bases and J by 3 bases, and 9 bases separated the two germline ends. CDR3 size: 14 residues. The V gene's germline CDR1 is MGHRA and CDR2 YSYEKL. CDR3 bases: TGCGCCAGCAGCCAAGAACCATCCAGCTACGAGCAGTACTTC. It specifies CASSQEPSSYEQYF.

The chain couples TRBV27 to TRBJ2-7; D remains unclear. Germline V gene data show CDR1 as MNHEY and CDR2 as SMNVEV (reference sequence). The CDR3 consists of 14 residues. Trimming removed 1 base from V and 6 bases from J, with 13 bases in between. The CDR3 is CASSLLGARREQYF. CDR3 bases: TGTGCCAGCAGTTTATTGGGCGCCCGGCGCGAGCAGTACTTC.

V and J are TRBV28 and TRBJ1-5; perhaps TRBD1 as D (5 bases). CDR1 and CDR2 (germline): MDHEN, SYDVKM. Trimming took off 5 bases at V and 3 bases at J, with 14 bases between the two ends. This CDR3 spans 15 amino acids. The CDR3 region has the DNA TGTGCCAGCAGTCGACCCGGGGGAGACAATCAGCCCCAGCATTTT. This codes for CASSRPGGDNQPQHF.

This clone was counted a few times. The J gene is TRBJ2-3, the V gene TRBV27; the D is unclear. The CDR3 is made up of 16 amino acids. Germline CDR1 reads MNHEY; CDR2 reads SMNVEV (reference sequence). V was clipped by 1 base and J by 1 base, with 12 bases between them. CDR3 bases: TGTGCCAGCAGTTTATTAGCCCGCCCGGGCACAGATACGCAGTATTTT. This translates into CASSLLARPGTDTQYF.

This chain links TRBV20-1 with TRBJ1-2, with D unresolved. V shed 4 bases and J shed 10 bases, with 13 bases lying between them. Germline assignment: CDR1 DFQATT and CDR2 SNEGSKA (reference sequence). There are 11 residues in the CDR3. The CDR3 loop is CSATPVSAYTF. The CDR3 coding sequence is TGCAGTGCTACCCCGGTTTCCGCCTACACCTTC.

A few counts support this clone. The sample has other DNA sequences that encode this CDR3 too. The rearrangement uses TRBV10-3 and TRBJ1-5; 9 bases are a match to TRBD1. From germline, CDR1 is ENHRY and CDR2 SYGVKD. V lost 3 bases and J lost 2; bases outside the gene matches: 5. The CDR3 is made up of 16 amino acids. The CDR3 is CAISESGTGRNQPQHF. The DNA of the CDR3 is TGTGCCATCAGTGAATCAGGGACAGGGCGCAATCAGCCCCAGCATTTT.

This clone was counted a few times. The rearrangement joins TRBV10-3 to TRBJ2-7; weak D call: TRBD2 (6 bases). Germline V gene lookup returns CDR1 ENHRY and CDR2 SYGVKD. V gave up 7 bases and J gave up 5 bases, with 15 bases separating them. The CDR3 spans 13 residues. The CDR3 loop reads CAINSNREDEQYF. DNA of the CDR3: TGTGCCATCAATAGCAATAGGGAGGACGAGCAGTACTTC.

This clone has just a few counts. This CDR3 is CASSLAGGIVHEQFF. The CDR3 coding sequence is TGTGCCAGCAGCTTAGCCGGAGGGATCGTTCATGAGCAGTTCTTC. The chain employs TRBV7-8 and TRBJ2-1; weak D call: TRBD2 (6 bases). This CDR3 has 15 residues. Germline CDR1 and CDR2: SGHVS and FQNEAQ. The V gene lost 0 bases and the J gene lost 8 bases, with 14 bases spanning the gap. Using reference TRBV7-8 and TRBJ2-1 for the parts outside the CDR3, the full variable domain is GAGVSQSPRYKVAKRGQDVALRCDPISGHVSLFWYQQALGQGPEFLTYFQNEAQLDKSGLPSDRFFAERPEGSVSTLKIQRTQQEDSAVYLCASSLAGGIVHEQFFGPGTRLTVL.

On this clone itself: This CDR3 is also generated by other DNA sequences in the sample. The rearrangement joins TRBV5-1 to TRBJ1-2; no definite D call. CDR3 length: 13 residues. Between the trimmed V and J ends, which lost 1 base and 4 bases, there was a span of 8 bases. Germline CDR1 SGHRS, CDR2 YFSETQ. The CDR3 is CASSLSSSYGYTF. CDR3 nucleotide sequence: TGCGCCAGCAGCTTGTCGTCCAGCTATGGCTACACCTTC.

The rearrangement links TRBV19 to TRBJ2-5; TRBD2 aligns across 12 bases. The CDR3 length is 17 residues. The ends lost 6 bases at V and 5 bases at J; junction bases unmatched: 13. The V gene's germline CDR1 is LNHDA and CDR2 SQIVND (reference sequence). The DNA for the CDR3 is TGTGCCAGTAGCATGAACCCTAGCGGGGGGGCCTGGGAGACCCAGTACTTC. This translates into CASSMNPSGGAWETQYF.

This rearrangement joins TRBV4-2 to TRBJ2-3; 7 nucleotides align to TRBD2. The germline V gene encodes CDR1 LGHNA and CDR2 YNFKEQ. The CDR3 contains 16 residues. V shed 0 bases and J 7 bases; nucleotides not matched to a gene: 10. The CDR3 nucleotides are TGTGCCAGCAGCCAAGATTTCGGCGGGGGTTCAAATACGCAGTATTTT. This sequence encodes CASSQDFGGGSNTQYF.

The V gene is TRBV5-6, the J gene TRBJ1-2; 7 bases are a match to TRBD1. There are 16 residues in the CDR3. The germline V gene has CDR1 SGHDT and CDR2 YYEEEE. Trimming removed 4 bases from V and 2 bases from J; junction bases left unmatched: 11. CDR3 sequence reads: CASSPPDRVANYGYTF. The CDR3 DNA sequence: TGTGCCAGCAGCCCCCCCGACAGGGTGGCGAACTATGGCTACACCTTC.

This chain connects TRBV28 to TRBJ1-5; D unresolved. The CDR3 runs 17 residues. Germline lookup yields CDR1 MDHEN and CDR2 SYDVKM. The ends were cut back, 4 bases at V and 1 base at J, with 17 bases in the middle. The CDR3 nucleotides read TGTGCCAGCAGTTCCCTAACCCTCGGGGAAAGCAATCAGCCCCAGCATTTT. Protein: CASSSLTLGESNQPQHF.